The next 22 T cell receptor beta chains were all read from a single sample in a study of T cells in localized non-small cell lung cancer. This table comes from immunoSEQ multiplex PCR, and its TCRdb copy is limited to in-frame clones, with some not included. In the table there are roughly 1,600 clones, under 40% of which are singletons. Sample: normal lung tissue next to the tumor, taken before any cancer treatment. The origin of the receptors is a female donor of 60 years or more with stage II squamous cell lung carcinoma.

The table lists this clone with a few counts. The chain has TRBV6-8 and TRBJ2-7; D possibly corresponds to TRBD1 (6 bases). Germline CDR1 MNHGY, CDR2 SAAAGT. The germline V and J ends were trimmed by 7 bases and 3 bases, with 10 bases remaining between them. The CDR3 contains 12 residues. The CDR3 nucleotides are TGTGCCAGCAAAGGACAGATCTACGAGCAGTACTTC. As protein: CASKGQIYEQYF.

The sample holds a few counts of this clone. The chain uses TRBV6-8 and TRBJ2-3; D is unclear. From germline, CDR1 is MNHGY and CDR2 SAAAGT. V dropped 2 bases and J dropped 2 bases, with 8 bases sitting between them. This CDR3 contains 14 residues. The CDR3 is CASSYDLYTDTQYF. In DNA form, the CDR3 reads TGTGCCAGCAGTTACGATCTGTACACAGATACGCAGTATTTT.

The DNA of the CDR3 is TGCAGCGTTGTGGGGGTTGGGGGCGGTAGCAATCAGCCCCAGCATTTT. Protein sequence: CSVVGVGGGSNQPQHF. The V gene is TRBV29-1, the J gene TRBJ1-5, with D possibly TRBD1 on 6 matching bases. V was trimmed by 4 bases and J by 0 bases, leaving 16 bases between them. Germline CDR1 reads SQVTM; CDR2 reads ANQGSEA. The CDR3 runs to 16 residues.

The chain uses TRBV14 and TRBJ1-4, with TRBD1 as a possible D gene (5 bases). V dropped 0 bases and J dropped 5 bases, with 13 bases sitting between them. There are 16 residues in the CDR3. Germline-derived CDR1 and CDR2 are SGHDN and FVKESK. The CDR3 is CASSQEWGLRNEKLFF. CDR3 nucleotide sequence: TGTGCCAGCAGCCAAGAATGGGGACTGAGAAATGAAAAACTGTTTTTT.

This clone rates as medium-sized. The rearrangement uses TRBV6-8 and TRBJ2-2; 9 bases line up with TRBD1. V trimming: 4 bases; J trimming: 6 bases; junction bases outside the gene matches: 3. This CDR3 comprises 14 residues. The germline V gene encodes CDR1 MNHGY and CDR2 SAAAGT. CDR3 DNA sequence: TGTGCCAGCAGTTCGGGGACAGGGCCCGGGGAGCTGTTTTTT. Its protein is CASSSGTGPGELFF.

This clone was seen only a few times. The CDR3, as DNA: TGTGCCAGCAGCCTCCTTCCTAGCTACGAGCAGTACTTC. Amino acids: CASSLLPSYEQYF. The rearrangement joins TRBV7-2 to TRBJ2-7; D is unresolved. The CDR3 loop spans 13 amino acids. Germline lookup yields CDR1 SGHTA and CDR2 FQGNSA. Trimming stripped 5 bases from V and 3 bases from J, with 11 bases between.

The V gene is TRBV19, the J gene TRBJ1-1; D is undetermined. There are 13 residues in the CDR3. CDR1 is LNHDA and CDR2 is SQIVND in the germline V gene (reference sequence). V dropped 9 bases and J dropped 3 bases, with 14 bases sitting between them. The CDR3 DNA follows: TGTGCCAGCGCTTCTGGAATTTACACTGAAGCTTTCTTT. Its protein product is CASASGIYTEAFF. Combining the CDR3 with reference TRBV19 and TRBJ1-1 gives the whole variable domain DGGITQSPKYLFRKEGQNVTLSCEQNLNHDAMYWYRQDPGQGLRLIYYSQIVNDFQKGDIAEGYSVSREKKESFPLTVTSAQKNPTAFYLCASASGIYTEAFFGQGTRLTVV.

This clone was counted only a few times. V and J are TRBV19 and TRBJ2-5; 9 bases align to TRBD1. The J segment lost 5 bases and the V segment lost 10 bases, leaving 5 bases of the junction unmatched. The CDR3 extends over 12 amino acids. The germline CDR1 and CDR2 sequences are LNHDA and SQIVND (reference sequence). DNA of the CDR3: TGTGCCACCCGGGACAGGGCCGAGACCCAGTACTTC. Amino acid sequence: CATRDRAETQYF.

This clone has more than one count but fewer than ten. This chain links TRBV11-3 with TRBJ2-2; 7 bases match TRBD1. This CDR3 has 16 residues. The germline V gene encodes CDR1 SGHNT and CDR2 YENEEA. With V trimmed by 4 bases and J by 3 bases, 8 bases remained unmatched. The CDR3 DNA reads TGTGCCAGCAGCTCCCGCCAGGGGGTGGACACCGGGGAGCTGTTTTTT. It yields the protein CASSSRQGVDTGELFF.

V and J are TRBV19 and TRBJ2-2; 8 positions agree with TRBD2. The V segment lost 4 bases and the J segment 1 base; nucleotides outside the gene matches: 2. This CDR3 has 15 amino acids. CDR1 is LNHDA and CDR2 is SQIVND in the germline V gene (reference sequence). The CDR3 DNA is TGTGCCAGTAGTAAAGCGGGAGTGAACACCGGGGAGCTGTTTTTT. This encodes CASSKAGVNTGELFF.

The genes are TRBV6-8 and TRBJ1-2, with 9 bases aligning to TRBD1. CDR3 size: 15 residues. The germline gives CDR1 MNHGY, CDR2 SAAAGT. J lost 7 bases, V lost 1 base, and 7 bases had no gene match. The CDR3 loop is CASSYFGTGNGGYTF. CDR3 in DNA: TGTGCCAGCAGTTACTTTGGGACAGGGAACGGTGGCTACACCTTC.

The chain links TRBV19 to TRBJ1-1; 10 bases map to TRBD1. V gave up 4 bases and J gave up 7 bases; unmatched junction bases: 18. The CDR3 length is 18 residues. Looked up from germline, CDR1 is LNHDA and CDR2 is SQIVND (reference sequence). The CDR3: CASSTRALIRDRGNEAFF. For the CDR3, the DNA is TGTGCCAGTAGTACTAGGGCGTTAATCCGGGACAGGGGAAATGAAGCTTTCTTT.

Only a few counts were recorded for this clone. The chain employs TRBV11-3 and TRBJ2-2; 10 positions agree with TRBD1. Per the germline V gene, CDR1 is SGHNT and CDR2 is YENEEA. This CDR3 is built from 18 residues. Losses at the gene ends were 5 bases for V and 1 base for J; bases not matched to a gene: 10. The chain's CDR3 is CASSLRRGQGQNTGELFF. The CDR3 nucleotides read TGTGCCAGCAGCCTACGAAGGGGACAGGGGCAGAACACCGGGGAGCTGTTTTTT. The full variable domain, its missing parts supplied by reference TRBV11-3 and TRBJ2-2, is EAGVVQSPRYKIIEKKQPVAFWCNPISGHNTLYWYLQNLGQGPELLIRYENEEAVDDSQLPKDRFSAERLKGVDSTLKIQPAELGDSAVYLCASSLRRGQGQNTGELFFGEGSRLTVL.

The sample holds a few counts of this clone. The junction departs from the called germline gene at one end, perhaps through a read error. The chain has TRBV6-1 and TRBJ1-6; D not resolved. Germline V CDR1 and CDR2: MNHNS, SASEGT. This CDR3 region has 16 residues. CDR3 coding DNA: TGTGCCATCAGTGAAGCGGGGATCGGAGGGAATTCACCCCTCCACTTT. It is translated as CAISEAGIGGNSPLHF.

The rearrangement links TRBV7-5 to TRBJ2-2; the table's D call TRBD1 went unverified against the DNA. TRBV7-5 is flagged as a pseudogene. CDR3 length equals 15 residues. The CDR3, as DNA: TGTGCCAGCAGTTCAAACAGGGGGCTGACCGGGGAGCTGTTTTTT. Protein: CASSSNRGLTGELFF.

By proportion, this clone is medium-sized. The chain is built from TRBV11-3 and TRBJ1-1; the D is unclear. Germline V gene data show CDR1 as SGHNT and CDR2 as YENEEA. The CDR3 is 15 amino acids. The V and J ends lost 3 bases and 1 base respectively, with 12 bases between them. The CDR3 spells CASSLGTPGNTEAFF. In DNA form, the CDR3 reads TGTGCCAGCAGCTTGGGAACTCCGGGGAACACTGAAGCTTTCTTT.

J is TRBJ1-1 and V is TRBV29-1; D is ambiguous. The CDR3 length is 12 residues. The germline V and J ends were trimmed by 3 bases and 4 bases, with 9 bases remaining between them. CDR1 and CDR2 from the germline V gene are SQVTM and ANQGSEA. The CDR3 bases are TGCAGCGTTGAGCGCAGCCCCACTGAAGCTTTCTTT. Its translation: CSVERSPTEAFF. The variable domain in full, with the rest retrieved from reference TRBV29-1 and TRBJ1-1, is SAVISQKPSRDICQRGTSLTIQCQVDSQVTMMFWYRQQPGQSLTLIATANQGSEATYESGFVIDKFPISRPNLTFSTLTVSNMSPEDSSIYLCSVERSPTEAFFGQGTRLTVV.

The V gene is TRBV11-3, the J gene TRBJ2-3; tentatively, D is TRBD2 (6 bases). Trimming left V 5 bases short and J 0 bases short, with 21 bases between. The germline V gene encodes CDR1 SGHNT and CDR2 YENEEA. CDR3 size: 18 residues. CDR3 amino acids: CASSPWTGGETSTDTQYF. The CDR3 DNA sequence: TGTGCCAGCAGCCCCTGGACTGGCGGGGAAACTAGCACAGATACGCAGTATTTT.

This chain connects TRBV5-1 to TRBJ2-2, with TRBD1 matching 7 bases. Trimming removed 7 bases from V and 0 bases from J; junction bases left unmatched: 6. Germline V lookup: CDR1 SGHRS, CDR2 YFSETQ. CDR3 length: 15 residues. The DNA for the CDR3 is TGCGCCAGCTGGGGACAGTTCGCGAACACCGGGGAGCTGTTTTTT. Amino acids: CASWGQFANTGELFF.

The sample holds a few counts of this clone. V and J are TRBV11-3 and TRBJ2-5; 10 bases match TRBD1. The CDR3 has 16 amino acids. V dropped 4 bases and J dropped 4; count of bases not matched to a gene: 9. CDR1 and CDR2 (germline): SGHNT, YENEEA. CDR3 in DNA: TGTGCCAGCAGCTCGCAACCGGACAGGGGGGGAGAGACCCAGTACTTC. Translation: CASSSQPDRGGETQYF.

This sequence joins TRBV28 and TRBJ2-7; D call uncertain. CDR1 and CDR2 (germline): MDHEN, SYDVKM. The CDR3 covers 12 residues. Trimming removed 5 bases at V and 3 bases at J, with 8 bases between. The CDR3 here is CASSQDHYEQYF. CDR3 nucleotides: TGTGCCAGCAGTCAGGACCACTACGAGCAGTACTTC. Combining the CDR3 with reference TRBV28 and TRBJ2-7 gives the whole variable domain DVKVTQSSRYLVKRTGEKVFLECVQDMDHENMFWYRQDPGLGLRLIYFSYDVKMKEKGDIPEGYSVSREKKERFSLILESASTNQTSMYLCASSQDHYEQYFGPGTRLTVT.

This clone was seen more than once but under ten times. This chain links TRBV6-8 with TRBJ1-2; the match to TRBD1 covers 7 bases. CDR1 MNHGY and CDR2 SAAAGT come from the germline V gene. The CDR3 is made up of 14 amino acids. Trimming took 5 bases from V and 4 from J; bases not matched to a gene: 7. CDR3 bases: TGTGCCAGCAGTCGACAGGGCGTCGGCTATGGCTACACCTTC. As protein: CASSRQGVGYGYTF.